This T cell receptor beta chain was recovered during a study of T cell responses to AZD1222 COVID-19 vaccine. Regarding the study as a whole: Variant regions that are unmutated are reportedly the target of nearly half of spike-specific TCRs.

Sequencing used immunoSEQ multiplex PCR; TCRdb keeps in-frame clones, though not all of them. The profile shows over 120,000 clones, 85% to 95% of them singletons. A remark on this clone: Its target is not known.

This TCR was sampled from an adult who had recovered from COVID-19. The source material was peripheral blood, sampled after recovery from COVID-19.

The CDR3 sequence: CASSQEVGGGYTF. In nucleotides, the CDR3 is TGTGCCAGCAGCCAAGAAGTGGGGGGTGGCTACACCTTC. This chain connects TRBV3-1 (or the pseudogene TRBV3-2) to TRBJ1-2, with D possibly TRBD1 on 5 matching bases. The V gene's germline CDR1 is LGHDT and CDR2 YNNKEL (reference sequence). The CDR3 sequence is 13 residues long. The V end was cut by 0 bases, the J end by 7 bases, with 9 bases between.